This T cell receptor (beta chain) stems from a study of blood T cell repertoires in COVID-19. Study in general: From the United States, Italy and Spain came samples of acute and convalescent COVID-19. The analysed material was cDNA or gDNA that came from T cells, B-cell-depleted T cells, or PBMCs.

As processed by the authors: Researchers report that nucleated cell counts were estimated from reference gene primer amplification. The protocol was immunoSEQ multiplex PCR, while the TCRdb copy is restricted to in-frame clones and leaves out a portion. The V and J calls and clone size were taken over from that table, and D and trimming were inferred from the DNA. The sample records some 230,000 clones, around 86% being singletons. This CDR3 is 14 amino acids long. J lost 7 bases, V lost 8 bases, and 10 bases had no gene match. In germline, CDR1 is KGHSH, CDR2 LQKENI. This chain links TRBV18 with TRBJ1-2, with TRBD1 matching over 10 bases. The clonotype was recovered from a young man who had recovered from COVID-19. The material sequenced was peripheral blood. The CDR3 here is CASTADRGKGGYTF. The DNA of the CDR3 is TGTGCCAGCACCGCGGACAGGGGGAAAGGTGGCTACACCTTC.